The 28 T cell receptor beta chains below were found in one sample sequenced in a study of PD-1 blockade in classical Hodgkin lymphoma. The repertoire was sequenced with immunoSEQ multiplex PCR; TCRdb's copy has only in-frame clones and lacks some. The profile covers roughly 20,000 clones, with about 73% appearing a single time and roughly a fifth taken by the ten largest. Described time point: cycle 4 day 1 (C4D1), after 5 to 7 weeks of nivolumab. Every patient had relapsed following autologous stem cell transplantation, and cohorts differed in brentuximab vedotin exposure. Source: peripheral blood mononuclear cells (PBMCs), taken before the fourth cycle of nivolumab. These receptors were obtained from a human donor with classical Hodgkin lymphoma.

The CDR3, as DNA: TGTGCCAGTAGGACAGGGTCCTCGACTAACTATGGCTACACCTTC. As protein: CASRTGSSTNYGYTF. J is TRBJ1-2 and V is TRBV5-4; TRBD1 agrees at 8 bases. Germline V gene data show CDR1 as SGHNT and CDR2 as YYREEE (reference sequence). Trimming at V came to 8 bases and at J to 0 bases, leaving 9 bases not matched to a gene. The CDR3 loop spans 15 amino acids.

The V and J genes are TRBV10-2 and TRBJ1-1; perhaps TRBD1 as D (5 bases). The CDR3 has 11 amino acids. Germline lookup yields CDR1 WSHSY and CDR2 SAAADI. The germline V and J ends were trimmed by 3 bases and 7 bases, with 6 bases remaining between them. CDR3 sequence: CASSDGGEAFF. DNA for the CDR3: TGCGCCAGCAGTGATGGGGGTGAAGCTTTCTTT.

For this clone: The junction differs from germline at one of its ends, possibly a read error. V and J are TRBV7-7 and TRBJ2-7; D is ambiguous. CDR1 SSHAT and CDR2 FNYEAQ come from the germline V gene (reference sequence). The CDR3 consists of 13 residues. CDR3 protein: CASSASRSYEQYF. CDR3 coding DNA: TGTGCTAGCAGCGCCAGCAGAAGCTACGAGCAGTACTTC.

The chain links TRBV5-1 to TRBJ2-5; TRBD2 is a possible D gene (5 bases). V lost 3 bases, J lost 2 bases, and 8 bases lay in between. CDR1 and CDR2 from the germline V gene are SGHRS and YFSETQ. There are 13 residues in the CDR3. The CDR3 loop reads CASSYGLQETQYF. The CDR3 DNA sequence: TGCGCCAGCAGCTATGGACTGCAAGAGACCCAGTACTTC.

The CDR3 DNA sequence: TGTGCCAGCAGAGGTACAGGGTCGGCTAATGAAAAACTGTTTTTT. Its translation is CASRGTGSANEKLFF. The chain employs TRBV2 and TRBJ1-4; D might be TRBD1 (6 bases). This CDR3 spans 15 amino acids. V lost 6 bases and J lost 3, with 14 bases in between. CDR1 and CDR2 from the germline V gene are SNHLY and FYNNEI.

This chain connects TRBV25-1 to TRBJ2-7; no clear D gene. Germline CDR1 reads MGHDK; CDR2 reads SYGVNS. Trimming left V 6 bases short and J 2 bases short, with 8 bases between. The CDR3 contains 12 residues. CDR3 residues: CASSPTAYEQYF. The CDR3 bases are TGTGCCAGCAGCCCCACCGCCTACGAGCAGTACTTC.

This clone came up once. The V and J genes are TRBV14 and TRBJ1-1; 10 bases fit TRBD1. Germline assignment: CDR1 SGHDN and CDR2 FVKESK. J gave up 3 bases and V 3 bases, and 7 bases lay outside the gene matches. The CDR3 spans 16 residues. In DNA form, the CDR3 reads TGTGCCAGCAGCCATCTCGGACAGGGGGAGGACACTGAAGCTTTCTTT. This codes for CASSHLGQGEDTEAFF.

The chain employs TRBV10-2 and TRBJ1-2; 10 bases fit TRBD1. Germline values: CDR1 WSHSY, CDR2 SAAADI. V dropped 8 bases and J dropped 5; count of bases not matched to a gene: 5. This CDR3 is built from 13 residues. CDR3 nucleotides: TGCGCCAGCGGCCCGGGACAGGGGTATGGCTACACCTTC. Protein sequence: CASGPGQGYGYTF.

The chain couples TRBV5-4 to TRBJ1-1; D is perhaps TRBD1 (6 bases). The CDR3 length is 14 residues. Trimming removed 5 bases at V and 1 base at J, with 12 bases between. The germline V gene encodes CDR1 SGHNT and CDR2 YYREEE (reference sequence). The CDR3 here is CASRPQGGNTEAFF. CDR3 sequence (DNA): TGTGCCAGCAGGCCACAGGGAGGGAACACTGAAGCTTTCTTT. Together with reference TRBV5-4 and TRBJ1-1, the CDR3 gives the full variable domain: ETGVTQSPTHLIKTRGQQVTLRCSSQSGHNTVSWYQQALGQGPQFIFQYYREEENGRGNFPPRFSGLQFPNYSSELNVNALELDDSALYLCASRPQGGNTEAFFGQGTRLTVV.

The J gene is TRBJ1-5, the V gene TRBV4-1; 7 bases are a match to TRBD1. Germline values: CDR1 MGHRA, CDR2 YSYEKL. The junction had 12 bases not matched to a gene; V was cut back by 0 bases and J by 7 bases. The CDR3 is 17 amino acids. The CDR3 spells CASSQDRGGGAWQPQHF. The CDR3 DNA sequence: TGCGCCAGCAGCCAAGATCGAGGAGGGGGCGCTTGGCAGCCCCAGCATTTT.

The J gene is TRBJ1-2, the V gene TRBV7-2; D is undetermined. This CDR3 has 15 amino acids. The germline V and J ends were trimmed by 0 bases and 1 base, with 9 bases remaining between them. The germline V gene encodes CDR1 SGHTA and CDR2 FQGNSA. CDR3 bases: TGTGCCAGCAGCTTAGCCCCCGGTCTTAACTATGGCTACACCTTC. Protein product: CASSLAPGLNYGYTF. The full variable domain, with the rest looked up from reference TRBV7-2 and TRBJ1-2, is GAGVSQSPSNKVTEKGKDVELRCDPISGHTALYWYRQSLGQGLEFLIYFQGNSAPDKSGLPSDRFSAERTGGSVSTLTIQRTQQEDSAVYLCASSLAPGLNYGYTFGSGTRLTVV.

This rearrangement joins TRBV20-1 to TRBJ2-3; unclear D gene. This CDR3 is built from 10 residues. V was cut by 8 bases and J by 4 bases, with 7 bases left in between. The germline V gene encodes CDR1 DFQATT and CDR2 SNEGSKA (reference sequence). The CDR3 sequence is CSPKADTQYF. The CDR3 DNA is TGCAGTCCCAAAGCAGATACGCAGTATTTT.

The chain recombines TRBV4-1 with TRBJ2-7, with D tentatively TRBD2 (5 bases). The germline CDR1 and CDR2 sequences are MGHRA and YSYEKL. There are 15 residues in the CDR3. V lost 4 bases, J lost 5 bases, and 18 bases lay in between. The CDR3 reads CASSPTLGLADEQYF. CDR3 bases: TGCGCCAGCAGCCCCACCCTTGGGCTAGCCGACGAGCAGTACTTC.

The V and J genes are TRBV27 and TRBJ2-7, with TRBD2 as a possible D gene (6 bases). Per the germline V gene, CDR1 is MNHEY and CDR2 is SMNVEV (reference sequence). The CDR3 sequence is 14 residues long. Deletions cut 1 base from V and 7 bases from J, with 14 bases between. The CDR3 sequence: CASSLLSGGREQYF. The CDR3 coding sequence is TGTGCCAGCAGTTTATTATCCGGGGGAAGGGAGCAGTACTTC.

Only a few counts were recorded for this clone. V is TRBV6-4 and J is TRBJ2-3; 7 bases agree with TRBD1. The ends lost 5 bases at V and 8 bases at J; junction bases unmatched: 13. The CDR3 totals 15 residues. Germline-derived CDR1 and CDR2 are MRHNA and SNTAGT. CDR3 in amino acids: CASSSLGQAGATQYF. CDR3 DNA: TGTGCCAGCAGTTCCCTTGGACAGGCTGGGGCTACGCAGTATTTT.

V usage is TRBV28 and J usage is TRBJ2-3, with D unclear. The V gene's germline CDR1 is MDHEN and CDR2 SYDVKM. CDR3 length: 17 amino acids. The V end lost 6 bases, the J end lost 3 bases, and 22 bases lay between the germline ends. The CDR3 DNA follows: TGTGCCAGCAGATCCCCTATCGGAAATTCCGGGACAGATACGCAGTATTTT. As protein: CASRSPIGNSGTDTQYF.

This rearrangement joins TRBV19 to TRBJ2-3; 11 nucleotides match TRBD2. J gave up 2 bases and V 4 bases, and 8 bases lay outside the gene matches. In germline, CDR1 is LNHDA, CDR2 SQIVND (reference sequence). The CDR3 totals 17 residues. This CDR3 reads CASSTPLTSGTTDTQYF. Written as DNA, the CDR3 is TGTGCCAGTAGTACGCCCCTGACTAGCGGGACCACAGATACGCAGTATTTT.

The chain is built from TRBV11-2 and TRBJ2-5; D not resolved. This CDR3 comprises 12 residues. V lost 1 base, J lost 5 bases, and 5 bases lay in between. Germline CDR1 reads SGHAT; CDR2 reads FQNNGV. The CDR3 spells CASSLVSETQYF. CDR3 DNA sequence: TGTGCCAGCAGCTTAGTCTCTGAGACCCAGTACTTC.

The chain has TRBV5-5 and TRBJ2-3, with D perhaps matching TRBD2 (6 bases). Trimming took 0 bases from V and 4 from J, leaving 12 bases between them. The CDR3 is 15 residues long. Germline V gives CDR1 SGHKS, CDR2 YYEKEE (reference sequence). DNA for the CDR3: TGTGCCAGCAGCTTGGAGGCGGGGACCCCAGATACGCAGTATTTT. Protein product: CASSLEAGTPDTQYF.

The J gene is TRBJ2-6, the V gene TRBV6-7, with TRBD1 matching 9 bases. TRBV6-7 has ORF status, its function being uncertain. Trimming at V came to 7 bases and at J to 4 bases, leaving 11 bases not matched to a gene. The CDR3 has 17 amino acids. The CDR3 loop reads CASNAGTGSRGANVLTF. Here the CDR3 DNA reads TGTGCCAGCAACGCCGGGACAGGGTCGCGGGGGGCCAACGTCCTGACTTTC.

This clone was seen only a few times. The V and J genes are TRBV19 and TRBJ1-2; D is ambiguous. CDR1 is LNHDA and CDR2 is SQIVND in the germline V gene (reference sequence). The CDR3 length is 16 residues. Between the trimmed V and J ends, which lost 2 bases and 1 base, there was a span of 14 bases. CDR3 DNA: TGTGCCAGTAGTATAAGATCAACAGAAAATAACTATGGCTACACCTTC. The encoded protein is CASSIRSTENNYGYTF. The entire variable domain, with the rest obtained from reference TRBV19 and TRBJ1-2, is as follows: DGGITQSPKYLFRKEGQNVTLSCEQNLNHDAMYWYRQDPGQGLRLIYYSQIVNDFQKGDIAEGYSVSREKKESFPLTVTSAQKNPTAFYLCASSIRSTENNYGYTFGSGTRLTVV.

This clone was seen only once. V and J are TRBV5-1 and TRBJ1-1, with unresolved D. V shed 2 bases and J shed 4 bases, with 9 bases lying between them. The CDR3 extends over 13 amino acids. Germline CDR1 and CDR2: SGHRS and YFSETQ. The DNA for the CDR3 is TGCGCCAGCAGCTTCGGCATGAGCACTGAAGCTTTCTTT. This gives the protein CASSFGMSTEAFF.

This chain connects TRBV5-5 to TRBJ2-2; no firm D call. With 3 bases removed from V and 4 bases from J, the gap between germline ends came to 13 bases. The CDR3 contains 15 residues. Germline lookup yields CDR1 SGHKS and CDR2 YYEKEE (reference sequence). The chain's CDR3 is CASSWEQPGTGELFF. CDR3 nucleotides: TGTGCCAGCAGCTGGGAACAACCGGGCACCGGGGAGCTGTTTTTT.

The gene calls are TRBV4-1 and TRBJ1-2; 9 nucleotides agree with TRBD1. Germline V gene sequence: CDR1 MGHRA, CDR2 YSYEKL. Trimming removed 4 bases from V and 2 bases from J; junction bases left unmatched: 11. The CDR3 is made up of 17 amino acids. CDR3 bases: TGCGCCAGCAGCCCAGGTACAGGGGGCGGGTGGAACTATGGCTACACCTTC. This translates into CASSPGTGGGWNYGYTF.

The rearrangement joins TRBV29-1 to TRBJ2-5, with TRBD1 as a possible D gene (5 bases). Trimming took 2 bases from V and 3 from J, leaving 10 bases between them. Germline V gene data show CDR1 as SQVTM and CDR2 as ANQGSEA. The CDR3 consists of 13 residues. Here the CDR3 reads CSVERQLEETQYF. The CDR3 nucleotides are TGCAGCGTTGAAAGACAGCTCGAAGAGACCCAGTACTTC.

V and J are TRBV5-4 and TRBJ2-7; TRBD1 matches at 10 bases. Trimming cost V 3 bases and J 6 bases; bases outside gene matches: 3. CDR3 length: 13 residues. Germline CDR1 is SGHNT and CDR2 is YYREEE (reference sequence). CDR3 bases: TGTGCCAGCAGCTCCGGGACAGGGGTCGAGCAGTACTTC. Translation: CASSSGTGVEQYF.

This chain connects TRBV29-1 to TRBJ2-7, with unresolved D. CDR1 and CDR2 from the germline V gene are SQVTM and ANQGSEA. CDR3 size: 15 residues. The V gene lost 3 bases and the J gene lost 0 bases, with 15 bases spanning the gap. CDR3 DNA: TGCAGCGTTGAGGTTGGGCGCGGCCCCTCCTACGAGCAGTACTTC. Amino acids: CSVEVGRGPSYEQYF.

This clone was counted a single time. Here the CDR3 reads CAWNRGLHEQYF. CDR3 coding DNA: TGTGCCTGGAACCGGGGTCTACACGAGCAGTACTTC. The chain links TRBV30 to TRBJ2-7; a possible D gene is TRBD2 (5 bases). V lost 4 bases, J lost 5 bases, and 12 bases lay in between. The germline V gene has CDR1 GTSNPN and CDR2 SVGIG (reference sequence). The CDR3 contains 12 residues.